This T cell receptor beta chain was recorded in a study of PD-L1 blockade in urothelial cancer. Overall study findings and caveats: Patients with durable benefit had greater blood expansion of tumor-associated TCR clones 3 weeks into treatment.

In regard to this clone: Its specificity is unknown.

Spike-ins of synthetic TCR analog templates went into each PCR. Produced via immunoSEQ multiplex PCR; TCRdb's table is partial and in-frame only. Here the sample spans about 48,000 clones, approximately 80% being singletons. CDR3 length equals 15 residues. CDR1 MDHEN and CDR2 SYDVKM come from the germline V gene. V lost 4 bases, J lost 6 bases, and 9 bases stayed unmatched. Time point noted: peripheral blood 6 weeks after treatment start. Per-patient samples, pretreatment and on-treatment, numbered 1 to 8. The TCR was taken from a man between 65 and 79 years old with urothelial cancer. The starting material was PBMCs, obtained around atezolizumab (anti-PD-L1) treatment. The V gene is TRBV28, the J gene TRBJ1-5; 7 bases align to TRBD1. Here the CDR3 DNA reads TGTGCCAGCAGTTCCCCCCCCACAGGGGCTCAGCCCCAGCATTTT. Translated, it gives CASSSPPTGAQPQHF. The complete variable domain, with remaining parts taken from reference TRBV28 and TRBJ1-5, reads DVKVTQSSRYLVKRTGEKVFLECVQDMDHENMFWYRQDPGLGLRLIYFSYDVKMKEKGDIPEGYSVSREKKERFSLILESASTNQTSMYLCASSSPPTGAQPQHFGDGTRLSIL.